Below, one T cell receptor beta chain is given with its context. Its antigen is currently not known. No base quality values were provided; no much bigger clone lies one nucleotide off. These data originate in a study of vaccination and CD4 T cells after COVID-19 (dated by TCRdb to the early 2020s). Turning to the overall study: In the convalescent cohort there were six males and four females, among whom were two Hispanic individuals, seven Caucasians, two Asians and one multiracial person. An earlier paper using these donors assessed, at the TCR clonotype level, memory CD4+ T cell crossreactivity between SARS-CoV-2 and common cold coronavirus spike proteins. Overlapping spike peptide pools from SARS-CoV-2 and from the common cold coronaviruses HCoV-NL63, HCoV-OC43 and HCoV-229E were used as culture stimuli. The time from the second vaccine dose to post-vaccine blood sampling had a median of roughly 79 days and ranged from roughly 13 to 241 days. Two doses of either the Pfizer-BioNTech BNT162b2 vaccine (n=8) or the Moderna mRNA-1273 vaccine (n=2) were administered to participants. In 10 COVID-19 convalescent patients and a handful of infection-naive healthy vaccine recipients, the spike-specific CD4+ TCR repertoire before mRNA vaccination was compared with the repertoire after mRNA vaccination. Post-COVID blood samples were collected from convalescent patients a median of roughly 100 days after diagnosis, with a range of about 30 to 180 days. Control cultures received a CEFX viral epitope pool as the positive control, an HIV-1 Nef peptide pool as the negative control, or no peptide. Points the paper makes about the study in general: Of the vaccine-specific clones found in convalescent patients, nearly all (304 of 307) were mono-reactive for SARS-CoV-2 spike instead of being cross-reactive with common cold coronaviruses. In convalescent patients, a median about 86% of post-vaccine SARS-CoV-2-reactive clones were detected only after vaccination, suggesting vaccine-specific priming. The median count of SARS-CoV-2-reactive clonotypes went up from roughly 21 after infection to 35 to 40 after vaccination, although the change was not significant. The study included relatively few convalescent patients and did not analyze early timepoints after natural infection.

The CDR3 goes from the cysteine to the phenylalanine over 16 residues. Only the CDR3 DNA is retained, 48 bases long and in frame from the first base. V loses 7 bases of germline sequence and J loses 2 bases, and the interval between the two ends is 19 bases. The sample's treatment or condition label, decoded: approximately nine-day PBMC culture with coronavirus spike peptide pools or control peptides (ViraFEST assay). CD4+ T cells from unexposed donors were collected before the COVID-19 pandemic (2011-2018). The ViraFEST assay, used in the study, expanded antigen-specific T cells with peptide pools and then identified the expanded clonotypes through TCR sequencing. PBMCs were cultured at roughly 1.8 million per well in IMDM supplemented with about 5% human AB serum and about 10 IU/ml IL-2, with 9.5 to 10 ug/ml peptide pools added. Half of the culture medium was replaced with fresh IL-2-containing medium on days 3 and 7. CD4+ T cells were isolated after 10 days of culture through negative selection using the EasySep CD4+ T cell isolation kit. As cell numbers permitted, CD4+ T cells from unexposed donors were tested for reactivity to SARS-CoV-2 S and N and to four common cold coronavirus spike pools. Ficoll-Paque Plus gradient centrifugation was used to isolate PBMCs from whole blood, and the isolated PBMCs were then either used fresh or cryopreserved at -140C. Triplicate wells were generally used for each culture condition. Leukapheresis product for the unexposed donors was purchased commercially.

Library creation used PCR. TCR sequencing of DNA from cultured CD4+ T cells used the Oncomine TCR Beta short-read assay at the Johns Hopkins FTIC core. The QIAamp micro DNA kit was used to extract genomic DNA from the cultured CD4+ T cells. Oncomine TCR Beta libraries from cultured CD4+ T cells were pooled using unique dual indexes and sequenced on an Illumina iSeq 100. Under the source paper's analysis protocol: Non-productive sequences were filtered out, and CDR3s that did not start with C, did not end with F or W, or were shorter than 7 amino acids were discarded. Antigen-specific clonotypes were identified using the MANAFEST web application through comparison of peptide-stimulated wells with reference and other culture wells. An FDR below 0.05, an odds ratio above 5, and a productive frequency above 0.1% in at least two of three replicate wells were required for clones to be considered positive. A clonotype counted as cross-reactive if it showed significant expansion both in the SARS-CoV-2 spike wells and in at least one common cold coronavirus spike condition. Using R version 3.6.1, CDR3 homology was evaluated through Levenshtein distances (stringdist) along with unrooted phylogenetic trees (ape). TCRdb redid the processing of the public reads, applying fastp at Q25 and MiXCR, and retained in-frame beta chains. A single entry per CDR3 protein holds the most common genes and DNA from its merged rows. In this record, the V and J calls reflect TCRdb's handling and not the investigators' own analysis. The sample table records roughly 7,000 distinct CDR3 sequences; about 55% of these occur just once. In total, the top ten clones hold approximately 24% of the sample.

This TCR was recovered from a human donor in good health. The V and J segments used are TRBV12-3 or TRBV12-4 and TRBJ2-3; TRBD1 might be the D gene, on 6 matching bases. The material sequenced was CD4+ T cells from blood, cultured in vitro. The CDR3 reads as follows: CASTSPRGSYTDTQYF. The sequence in DNA is TGTGCCAGCACCTCCCCCAGGGGTAGTTACACAGATACGCAGTATTTT.